This T cell receptor (beta chain) was recorded in a study of T-cell memory formation after mild COVID-19 (dated by TCRdb to the early 2020s). Broadly, across the study: TCR sequence clusters from the two donors were largely donor specific. In a couple of donors, T-cell clones that expanded and contracted after mild COVID-19 were tracked by sequencing TCRalpha and TCRbeta repertoires over time. The cohort was made up of two young adult volunteers, one female and one male, who were previously healthy.

PBMCs were isolated by Ficoll-Paque density gradient centrifugation. The reads were generated on an Illumina NovaSeq 6000. TCRalpha and TCRbeta cDNA libraries were constructed by 5'RACE with constant-segment primers, with sample barcodes and unique molecular identifiers being introduced. RNA was extracted from every sample with Trizol reagent. Libraries were amplified in two PCR steps, with a second sample barcode and Illumina TruSeq adapters added in the second step. Libraries were sequenced on an Illumina NovaSeq with 2 x 150 bp paired-end reads. On the authors' methods: Demultiplexing of reads and collapsing into UMI-guided consensus sequences were performed with migec v1.2.7. Using mixcr v2.1.11, the UMI consensuses were aligned to TRA and TRB V and J templates and assembled into clonotypes. Expanded or contracted clonotypes were those called significant by both edgeR and NoisET, with noise models trained on biological replicates. edgeR calls used a false discovery rate-adjusted p below 0.01 and a log2 fold-change threshold of 1. As an exploratory analysis of dynamics, max-normalized trajectories of the 1000 most abundant clonotypes were examined with PCA combined with hierarchical clustering. Separately sequenced CD4+ and CD8+ repertoires were used to assign the CD4 or CD8 phenotype of responding clones. TCRdb redid the processing of the public reads, applying fastp at Q25 and MiXCR, and retained in-frame beta chains. Identical CDR3 proteins give one entry, which carries the most common genes and DNA. TCRdb's processing, not the authors' own work, is the source of the V and J calls. The sample table holds 350,000 to 500,000 distinct CDR3 sequences, of which 23% were seen once. About an eighth of the sample rests with the top ten.

Overall study outcomes, separate from this receptor: Clones contracting from day 15 to 85 had balanced CD4/CD8 phenotypes, while a second wave expanding from day 15 to 37 was biased towards CD4+. Contracting CD4+ clones turned up mainly in the CM and EM memory subsets, whereas EMRA was where CD8+ clones were enriched. Only a couple of mild cases were covered in the study, and larger cohorts including severe cases with pre-infection samples were considered necessary. The second-wave clones that peaked on day 37 were not confirmed to be SARS-CoV-2 specific. The detection of some responding clones in pre-infection memory suggests that pre-existing cross-reactive memory T cells joined the SARS-CoV-2 response.

A distance of 12 bases separates the germline ends of V and J, which lose 0 bases and 6 bases respectively. From its cysteine to its phenylalanine, the CDR3 spans 13 amino acids. The CDR3 DNA has 39 bases and is translated from base 1. Reading the germline V gene (reference sequence) gives CDR1 GTSNPN and CDR2 SVGIG. As to this clonotype: The antigen it binds to is not known. Per-base qualities were not stored, and no clone one base away is much larger.

The source material was PBMCs or a T cell subset sorted from them (not recorded which). The chain joins TRBV30 to TRBJ2-7, with an unclear D gene assignment. This clonotype was obtained from an adult woman who had mild COVID-19 (a few samples of this study predate the infection). The sample titles of this study are shuffled in the database, so cell type and time point are left out; the donor was told from shared clones. The nucleotides read TGTGCCTGGAGTGTACGTGGGGTATCCGAGCAGTACTTC. It encodes CAWSVRGVSEQYF. The CDR3, completed at both ends by the reference TRBV30 and TRBJ2-7 genes, gives the full variable domain SQTIHQWPATLVQPVGSPLSLECTVEGTSNPNLYWYRQAAGRGLQLLFYSVGIGQISSEVPQNLSASRPQDRQFILSSKKLLLSDSGFYLCAWSVRGVSEQYFGPGTRLTVT.